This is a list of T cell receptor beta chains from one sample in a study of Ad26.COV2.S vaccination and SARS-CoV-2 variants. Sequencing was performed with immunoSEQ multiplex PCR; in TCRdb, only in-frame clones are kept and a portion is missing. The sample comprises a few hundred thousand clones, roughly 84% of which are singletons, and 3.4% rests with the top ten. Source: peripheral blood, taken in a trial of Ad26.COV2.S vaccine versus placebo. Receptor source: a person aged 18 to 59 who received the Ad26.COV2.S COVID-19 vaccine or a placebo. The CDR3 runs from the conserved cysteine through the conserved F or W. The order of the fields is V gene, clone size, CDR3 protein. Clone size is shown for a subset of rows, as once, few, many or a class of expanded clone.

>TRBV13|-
CASSFRASNSGNTIYF
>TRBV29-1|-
CSVGPGAEAFF
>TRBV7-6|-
CASSASGGRGETQYF
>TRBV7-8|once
CASSLEWSSSYNEQFF
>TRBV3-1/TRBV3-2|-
CASSLLSGGTDTQYF
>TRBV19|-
CASRPGQRNTEAFF
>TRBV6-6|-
CASSYPAGYEETQYF
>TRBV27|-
CASSLFPRRGANVLTF
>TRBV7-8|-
CASSLGGALAGELFF
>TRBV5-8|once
CASSWGNTEAFF
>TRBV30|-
CAWSDERGGTNEQFF
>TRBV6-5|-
CATLRGEGSPLHF
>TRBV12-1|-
CASSYPIGGAEAFF
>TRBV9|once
CASSVGGSNSPLHF
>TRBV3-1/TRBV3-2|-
CASSPGSLNTGELFF
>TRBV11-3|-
CASSSGRTGGLQETQYF
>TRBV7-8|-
CASSPEGTGRSTDTQYF
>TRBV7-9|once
CASTLVLDHEQYF
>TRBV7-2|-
CASSPSGQWSQETQYF
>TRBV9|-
CASSAISRVGEQFF
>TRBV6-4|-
CASSDYKGSDTQYF
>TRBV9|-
CASSVARGPPGTEAFF
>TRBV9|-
CASSAGTGGLSTGELFF
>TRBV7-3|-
CASSLGLAGGIDTQYF
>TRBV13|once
CASSLGTGYEKLFF
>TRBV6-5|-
CASSNQAFGTEAFF
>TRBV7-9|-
CASSSQGRNNEQFF
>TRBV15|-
CATSRDGGTRGVLEQYF
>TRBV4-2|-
CASSQDGGTGGQPQHF
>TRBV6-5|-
CASSYSRANTEAFF
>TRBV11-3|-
CASSLGQGAYNEQFF
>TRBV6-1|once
CASSEGRGMKNGYTF
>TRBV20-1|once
CSARDHTEAFF
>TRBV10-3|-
CAISVEGHYNSPLHF
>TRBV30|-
CAEQAESGNTIYF